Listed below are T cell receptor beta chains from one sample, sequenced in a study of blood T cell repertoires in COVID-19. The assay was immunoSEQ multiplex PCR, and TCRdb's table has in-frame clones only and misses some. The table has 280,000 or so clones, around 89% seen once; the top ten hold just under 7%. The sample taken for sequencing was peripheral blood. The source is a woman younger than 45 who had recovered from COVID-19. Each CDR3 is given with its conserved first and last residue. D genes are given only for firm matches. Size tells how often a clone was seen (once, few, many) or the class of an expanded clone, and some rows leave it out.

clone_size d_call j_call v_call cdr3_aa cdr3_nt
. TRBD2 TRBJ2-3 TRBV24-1 CATSDLGRGDRTDTQYF TGTGCCACCAGTGATTTGGGGCGGGGGGACCGCACAGATACGCAGTATTTT
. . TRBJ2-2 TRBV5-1 CASSGQSNTGELFF TGCGCCAGCAGCGGGCAGTCGAACACCGGGGAGCTGTTTTTT
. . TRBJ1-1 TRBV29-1 CSAGLGWGMNTEAFF TGCAGCGCCGGCCTGGGGTGGGGCATGAACACTGAAGCTTTCTTT
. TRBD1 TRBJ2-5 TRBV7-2 CASSPTGGYQETQYF TGTGCCAGCAGCCCCACAGGGGGGTACCAAGAGACCCAGTACTTC
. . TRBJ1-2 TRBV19 CASSIHVGNYGYTF TGTGCCAGTAGTATCCACGTCGGTAACTATGGCTACACCTTC
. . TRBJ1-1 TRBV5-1 CASSRDSQNTEAFF TGCGCCAGCAGCCGCGACAGCCAGAACACTGAAGCTTTCTTT
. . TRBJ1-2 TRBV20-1 CSRLSNYGYTF TGCAGCCGACTAAGTAACTATGGCTACACCTTC
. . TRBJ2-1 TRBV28 CASSRSPSSYNEQFF TGTGCCAGCAGTAGATCACCGAGCTCCTACAATGAGCAGTTCTTC
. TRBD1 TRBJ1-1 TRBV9 CASSVASGTVNTEAFF TGTGCCAGCAGCGTAGCCTCCGGGACAGTCAACACTGAAGCTTTCTTT
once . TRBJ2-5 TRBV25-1 CASSETGQETQYF TGTGCCAGCAGTGAGACAGGCCAAGAGACCCAGTACTTC
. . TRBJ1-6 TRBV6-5 CASMTGSPLHF TGTGCCAGCATGACAGGTTCACCCCTCCACTTT
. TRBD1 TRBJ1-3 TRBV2 CASTLTGPGNTIYF TGTGCCAGCACCCTGACAGGGCCCGGAAACACCATATATTTT
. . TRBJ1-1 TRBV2 CASSERTDNTEAFF TGTGCCAGCAGTGAAAGAACAGATAACACTGAAGCTTTCTTT
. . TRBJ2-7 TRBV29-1 CSVGRSYEQYF TGCAGCGTTGGGCGGTCCTACGAGCAGTACTTC
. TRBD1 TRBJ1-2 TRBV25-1 CASSDGQGLLYGYTF TGTGCCAGCAGTGATGGACAGGGCCTCCTCTATGGCTACACCTTC
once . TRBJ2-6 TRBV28 CASGWGDAGANVLTF TGTGCCAGCGGATGGGGGGACGCTGGGGCCAACGTCCTGACTTTC
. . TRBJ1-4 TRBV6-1 CASSALGLGRSHEKLFF TGTGCCAGCAGTGCATTGGGTCTAGGGAGGTCTCACGAAAAACTGTTTTTT
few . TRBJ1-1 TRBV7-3 CASSSSRDTEAFF TGTGCCAGCAGCTCCTCTCGGGACACTGAAGCTTTCTTT
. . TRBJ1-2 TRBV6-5 CASRAGWAYGYTF TGTGCCAGCAGGGCAGGTTGGGCCTATGGCTACACCTTC
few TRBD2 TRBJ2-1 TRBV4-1 CASSQVAGGIYNEQFF TGCGCCAGCAGCCAAGTAGCGGGGGGCATCTACAATGAGCAGTTCTTC
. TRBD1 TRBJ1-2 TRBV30 CAWSVPDRGNYGYTF TGTGCCTGGAGTGTACCGGACAGGGGGAACTATGGCTACACCTTC
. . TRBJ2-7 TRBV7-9 CASSSGMYEQYF TGTGCCAGCAGCTCAGGGATGTACGAGCAGTACTTC
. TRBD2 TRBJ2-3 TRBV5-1 CASSLTGGPVDTQYF TGCGCCAGCAGCTTGACGGGGGGACCGGTAGATACGCAGTATTTT
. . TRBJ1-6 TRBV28 CASSWTARNSPLHF TGTGCCAGCAGTTGGACAGCCCGGAATTCACCCCTCCACTTT
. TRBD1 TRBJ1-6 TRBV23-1 CASSQYSDRARIFNSPLHF TGCGCCAGCAGTCAATATTCGGACAGGGCCCGAATCTTTAATTCACCCCTCCACTTT
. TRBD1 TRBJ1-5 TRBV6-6 CASSRSQGDNQPQHF TGTGCCAGCAGCCGCTCCCAGGGGGACAATCAGCCCCAGCATTTT
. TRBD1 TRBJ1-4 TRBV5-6 CASSSTGGFRGSTNEKLFF TGTGCCAGCAGCTCCACAGGGGGCTTCAGAGGTTCAACTAATGAAAAACTGTTTTTT
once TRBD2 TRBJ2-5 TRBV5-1 CASSLGLAGVQETQYF TGCGCCAGCAGCCTAGGACTAGCGGGGGTGCAAGAGACCCAGTACTTC
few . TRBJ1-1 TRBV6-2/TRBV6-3 CASSPYMNTEAFF TGTGCCAGCAGTCCATACATGAACACTGAAGCTTTCTTT
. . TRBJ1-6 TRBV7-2 CASRVPGSAPLHF TGTGCCAGCAGGGTACCGGGTTCAGCACCCCTCCACTTT
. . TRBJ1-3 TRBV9 CASQRGDSGNTIYF TGTGCGAGCCAACGGGGGGACTCTGGAAACACCATATATTTT
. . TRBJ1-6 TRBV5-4 CASSPQGSYNSPLHF TGTGCCAGCAGCCCCCAGGGATCCTATAATTCACCCCTCCACTTT
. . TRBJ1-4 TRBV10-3 CAISDTGSNEKLFF TGTGCCATCAGCGATACAGGGTCAAATGAAAAACTGTTTTTT
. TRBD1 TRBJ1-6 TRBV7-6 CASSSRQGSNSPLHF TGTGCCAGCAGCTCCCGACAGGGCTCTAATTCACCCCTCCACTTT
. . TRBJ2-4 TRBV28 CASADSAKNIQYF TGTGCCAGCGCCGACTCAGCCAAAAACATTCAGTACTTC
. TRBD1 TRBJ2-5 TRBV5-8 CASSLWQGAGTQYF TGTGCCAGCAGCTTGTGGCAGGGGGCTGGGACCCAGTACTTC
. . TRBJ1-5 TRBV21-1 CASSKEGFKGTGGNQPQHF TGTGCCAGCAGCAAAGAGGGGTTTAAGGGTACAGGGGGGAATCAGCCCCAGCATTTT
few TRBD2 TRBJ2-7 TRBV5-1 CASSLVLAGAYEQYF TGCGCCAGCAGCTTGGTCCTAGCGGGGGCCTACGAGCAGTACTTC
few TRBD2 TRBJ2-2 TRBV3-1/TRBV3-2 CASSQGVAGANTGELFF TGTGCCAGCAGCCAAGGCGTGGCGGGGGCGAACACCGGGGAGCTGTTTTTT
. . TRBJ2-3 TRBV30 CAWSVTASPIDTQYF TGTGCCTGGAGTGTAACAGCTAGCCCCATTGATACGCAGTATTTT
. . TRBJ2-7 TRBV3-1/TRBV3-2 CASSQETEGQLYEQYF TGTGCCAGCAGCCAAGAAACAGAGGGACAACTCTACGAGCAGTACTTC
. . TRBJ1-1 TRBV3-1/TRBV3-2 CASSQDLPGMNTEAFF TGTGCCAGCAGCCAAGATTTGCCAGGGATGAACACTGAAGCTTTCTTT
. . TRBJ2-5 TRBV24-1 CATSDQRRRGGGETQYF TGTGCCACCAGTGACCAGAGGAGGAGGGGCGGAGGGGAGACCCAGTACTTC
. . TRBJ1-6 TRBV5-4 CASSRTAQNSPLHF TGTGCCAGCAGCCGGACAGCTCAGAATTCACCCCTCCACTTT
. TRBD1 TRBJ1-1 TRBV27 CASVYVGTGRPEAFF TGTGCCAGCGTATATGTCGGGACAGGGAGACCTGAAGCTTTCTTT
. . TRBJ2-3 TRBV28 CASRPRGPKGTDTQYF TGTGCCAGCAGGCCCAGGGGACCAAAAGGCACAGATACGCAGTATTTT
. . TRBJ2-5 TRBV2 CASSFTGKQETQYF TGTGCCAGCTCGTTTACAGGGAAACAAGAGACCCAGTACTTC
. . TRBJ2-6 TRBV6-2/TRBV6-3 CASSQRHVLTF TGTGCCAGCAGCCAAAGACATGTCCTGACTTTC
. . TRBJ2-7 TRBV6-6 CASSYSAGLSYEQYF TGTGCCAGCAGTTACTCGGCAGGGCTGTCCTACGAGCAGTACTTC
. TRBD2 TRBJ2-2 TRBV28 CASSRTSGAAGELFF TGTGCCAGCAGCCGGACTAGCGGGGCGGCCGGGGAGCTGTTTTTT
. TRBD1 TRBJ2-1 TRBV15 CATSLGGQGTYNEQFF TGTGCCACCAGCCTTGGCGGACAGGGGACCTACAATGAGCAGTTCTTC
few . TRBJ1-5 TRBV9 CASSAAGTLYQPQHF TGTGCCAGCAGCGCCGCCGGGACACTATATCAGCCCCAGCATTTT
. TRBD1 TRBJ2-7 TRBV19 CASSPRQGVYGEQYF TGTGCCAGTAGTCCACGACAGGGGGTTTACGGCGAGCAGTACTTC